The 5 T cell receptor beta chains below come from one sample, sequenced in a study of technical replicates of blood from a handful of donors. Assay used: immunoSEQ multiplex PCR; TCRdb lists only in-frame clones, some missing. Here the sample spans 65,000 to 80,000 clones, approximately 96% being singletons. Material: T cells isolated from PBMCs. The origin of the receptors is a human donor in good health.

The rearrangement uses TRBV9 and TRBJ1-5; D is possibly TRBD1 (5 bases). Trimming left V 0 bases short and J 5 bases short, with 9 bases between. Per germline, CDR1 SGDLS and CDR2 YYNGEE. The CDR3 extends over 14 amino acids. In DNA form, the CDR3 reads TGTGCCAGCAGCGTAGAGGGGCTCGATCAGCCCCAGCATTTT. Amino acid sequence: CASSVEGLDQPQHF.

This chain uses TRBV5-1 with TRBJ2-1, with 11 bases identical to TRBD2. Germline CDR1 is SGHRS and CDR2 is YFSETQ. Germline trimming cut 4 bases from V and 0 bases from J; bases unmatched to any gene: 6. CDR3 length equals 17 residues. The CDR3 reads CASSTGLAGPSYNEQFF. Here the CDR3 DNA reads TGCGCCAGCAGCACCGGACTAGCGGGTCCCTCCTACAATGAGCAGTTCTTC.

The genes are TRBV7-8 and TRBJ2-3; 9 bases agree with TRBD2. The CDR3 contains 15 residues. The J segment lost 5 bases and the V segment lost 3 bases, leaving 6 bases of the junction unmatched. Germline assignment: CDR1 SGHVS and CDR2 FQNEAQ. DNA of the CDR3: TGTGCCAGCAGCTTTCGCGGGAGGGCCATAGATACGCAGTATTTT. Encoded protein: CASSFRGRAIDTQYF.

As DNA, the CDR3 is TGTGCCAGCAGTTATCGGACTGAAGCTTTCTTT. This encodes CASSYRTEAFF. The V call is TRBV6-5, the J call TRBJ1-1; D is undetermined. The CDR3 extends over 11 amino acids. V lost 3 bases and J 5 bases, leaving 4 bases between the germline ends. Germline V gene sequence: CDR1 MNHEY, CDR2 SVGAGI.

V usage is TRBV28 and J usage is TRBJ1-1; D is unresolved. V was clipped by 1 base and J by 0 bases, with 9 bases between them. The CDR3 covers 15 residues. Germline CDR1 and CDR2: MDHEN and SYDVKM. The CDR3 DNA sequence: TGTGCCAGCAGTTTATTCTCCGTTTTGAACACTGAAGCTTTCTTT. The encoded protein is CASSLFSVLNTEAFF.